Presented here are 4 T cell receptor beta chains from one specimen sequenced in a study of T cells expressing NK-cell markers (dated by TCRdb to about 2020). Library preparation employed 5' RACE. The sequencer listed for this sample is Illumina HiSeq 2000. After the reads were reprocessed by TCRdb, one entry was made per CDR3 protein sequence, with no DNA. The sample has approximately 420,000 distinct CDR3 sequences on record. About 10% of the sample goes to the ten largest clones. Sequences were obtained from blood T cells: a sorted CD56 or NKG2C T cell subset, CD4+ or CD8+ T cells, or bulk PBMC T cells (not recorded which). The receptor source for this set is a woman aged 45-60 years in good health. Donor details come from another sample of the same person, matched by shared clones.

The chain carries TRBV11-2 and TRBJ1-1; TCRdb gives TRBD1 as the D gene, but with no DNA this cannot be confirmed. Germline assignment: CDR1 SGHAT and CDR2 FQNNGV. The CDR3 is 14 amino acids. The chain's CDR3 is CASSRGPGGTEAFF.

This chain joins TRBV20-1 and TRBJ2-4; TCRdb's D call of TRBD2 is untestable without DNA. The CDR3 runs to 19 residues. Germline V gene sequence: CDR1 DFQATT, CDR2 SNEGSKA (reference sequence). CDR3 sequence reads: CSANQARGGSSRAKNIQYF.

V gene TRBV20-1 combines with J gene TRBJ2-5; the TRBD2 assignment by TCRdb is unverifiable without DNA. Germline lookup yields CDR1 DFQATT and CDR2 SNEGSKA (reference sequence). The CDR3 is made up of 14 amino acids. This CDR3 is CSARDLRGGETQYF.

This rearrangement joins TRBV18 to TRBJ2-3. This CDR3 comprises 15 residues. The germline V gene has CDR1 KGHSH and CDR2 LQKENI. The CDR3 loop reads CASHYGRQVTDTQYF.